The source of this T cell receptor (beta chain) is a study of T cell responses to AZD1222 COVID-19 vaccine. About the study: Whether given at about 4 or about 12 weeks, second doses were pooled. Findings and limits, study-wide: Spike-specific TCR breadth and depth both grew after two AZD1222 doses. Donors, mostly white British, included more females; clonal diversity was possibly underestimated. Across the whole spike, CD4 TCRs peaked at regions 160-218 and 743-854.

Remarks on this clone: Antigen unknown.

Here immunoSEQ multiplex PCR was the method, and the copy in TCRdb shows in-frame clones only, minus some. Of roughly 140,000 clones listed, over 75% were seen once; the top ten hold approximately 1.8%. V lost 4 bases to trimming and J lost 1 base, with 4 bases between them. The V gene's germline CDR1 is SQVTM and CDR2 ANQGSEA. The CDR3 sequence is 11 residues long. This sequence originates from an adult in good health. The chain links TRBV29-1 to TRBJ1-1, with D unclear. The sequences come from peripheral blood, collected on day 0 of AZD1222 vaccination. The CDR3 nucleotides are TGCAGCGTTGCCGCGAACACTGAAGCTTTCTTT. This encodes CSVAANTEAFF.